These 20 T cell receptor beta chains share one sample of origin, sequenced in a study of blood T cell repertoires in COVID-19. Generated by immunoSEQ multiplex PCR, the TCRdb table keeps only in-frame clones and is missing some. The sample holds some 73,000 clones; 86% are singletons and the top ten take approximately 14%. Sequenced sample: peripheral blood. These receptors were obtained from a woman aged 55-70 years with acute or convalescent COVID-19.

This chain uses TRBV10-3 with TRBJ2-5; 12 bases agree with TRBD2. Unmatched junction bases numbered 7, after V lost 6 bases and J lost 2 bases. Germline V gene data show CDR1 as ENHRY and CDR2 as SYGVKD. The CDR3 is made up of 16 amino acids. The CDR3 protein is CAISRLAGEQQETQYF. The CDR3 DNA reads as TGTGCCATCAGCCGACTAGCGGGGGAACAACAAGAGACCCAGTACTTC.

For this clone: Mismatch with germline at one junction end may stem from a read error. This same CDR3 is encoded by further DNA sequences in the sample. This CDR3 is CASSPEVAGRQETQYF. CDR3 nucleotide sequence: TGTGCTAGCAGCCCCGAGGTAGCGGGGCGACAAGAGACCCAGTACTTC. The chain links TRBV2 to TRBJ2-5; 8 bases agree with TRBD2. The CDR3 covers 16 residues. CDR1 is SNHLY and CDR2 is FYNNEI in the germline V gene.

There are a few counts of this clone. The rearrangement uses TRBV2 and TRBJ2-5; 10 nucleotides align to TRBD2. The trim removed 6 bases at V and 7 bases at J, leaving 8 bases unmatched. Per the germline V gene, CDR1 is SNHLY and CDR2 is FYNNEI. There are 14 residues in the CDR3. The CDR3 region has the DNA TGTGCCAGCAGCCCCGGGACTAGCGCAGGGACCCAGTACTTC. The encoded protein is CASSPGTSAGTQYF.

The rearrangement joins TRBV5-1 to TRBJ2-4; 8 bases match TRBD1. The CDR3 totals 17 residues. Germline trimming cut 2 bases from V and 7 bases from J; bases unmatched to any gene: 14. The V gene's germline CDR1 is SGHRS and CDR2 YFSETQ. This CDR3 reads CASSFSITTGEKNIQYF. The DNA of the CDR3 is TGCGCCAGCAGCTTTTCTATCACGACAGGGGAGAAGAACATTCAGTACTTC.

This chain links TRBV28 with TRBJ1-2; possible D gene TRBD1, 6 bases. The CDR3 is made up of 12 amino acids. CDR1 is MDHEN, CDR2 SYDVKM, per germline. V shed 7 bases and J shed 7 bases, with 13 bases lying between them. CDR3 nucleotides: TGTGCCAGCACAGGAACAGGGTTTGGCTACACCTTC. Translation gives CASTGTGFGYTF.

The chain links TRBV7-8 to TRBJ2-1, with 7 bases identical to TRBD1. This CDR3 is built from 14 residues. The V gene's germline CDR1 is SGHVS and CDR2 FQNEAQ. With V trimmed by 8 bases and J by 8 bases, 12 bases remained unmatched. The CDR3 is CASCRGLGMDEQFF. The CDR3 DNA follows: TGTGCCAGCTGTAGGGGGCTCGGGATGGATGAGCAGTTCTTC.

The genes are TRBV10-1 and TRBJ2-7, with 11 bases aligning to TRBD2. The V gene's germline CDR1 is WNHNN and CDR2 SYGVQD (reference sequence). The CDR3 extends over 15 amino acids. With 6 bases clipped from V and 2 bases from J, the junction kept 6 bases outside the gene matches. The CDR3 loop is CASSEGLAETYEQYF. The CDR3 DNA follows: TGCGCCAGCAGCGAGGGACTAGCGGAGACCTACGAGCAGTACTTC.

The chain recombines TRBV4-1 with TRBJ1-5, with D possibly TRBD1 on 5 matching bases. This CDR3 spans 15 amino acids. Trimming cost V 1 base and J 2 bases, with 9 bases left between them. The germline V gene encodes CDR1 MGHRA and CDR2 YSYEKL. The CDR3: CASSQAGAGNQPQHF. The CDR3 region has the DNA TGCGCCAGCAGCCAAGCTGGGGCGGGCAATCAGCCCCAGCATTTT.

V and J are TRBV5-1 and TRBJ2-2; D may be TRBD2 (6 bases). Germline V gene data show CDR1 as SGHRS and CDR2 as YFSETQ. The CDR3 length is 14 residues. V was pared by 0 bases and J by 6 bases, with 9 bases between. The CDR3 DNA follows: TGCGCCAGCAGCTTGGACGGGGGTCCCGGGGAGCTGTTTTTT. Encoded protein: CASSLDGGPGELFF.

CDR3 protein: CASSQRRAYEQYF. In nucleotides, the CDR3 is TGTGCCAGCAGCCAGAGACGGGCCTACGAGCAGTACTTC. The rearrangement links TRBV14 to TRBJ2-7; D gene unclear. The ends were cut back, 3 bases at V and 2 bases at J, with 8 bases in the middle. There are 13 residues in the CDR3. CDR1 and CDR2 (germline): SGHDN, FVKESK.

The table lists this clone with a few counts. This rearrangement joins TRBV7-6 to TRBJ2-7; 9 positions agree with TRBD1. Losses at the gene ends were 3 bases for V and 2 bases for J; bases not matched to a gene: 2. The germline V gene has CDR1 SGHVS and CDR2 FNYEAQ. The CDR3 has 14 residues. CDR3 sequence (DNA): TGTGCCAGCAGCTTGGACAGGGGCCCCTACGAGCAGTACTTC. Protein: CASSLDRGPYEQYF.

The chain has TRBV18 and TRBJ2-3, with D hard to call. Germline assignment: CDR1 KGHSH and CDR2 LQKENI. CDR3 size: 11 residues. The V gene lost 4 bases and the J gene lost 4 bases, with 3 bases spanning the gap. The CDR3 coding sequence is TGTGCCAGCTCACTAGCAGATACGCAGTATTTT. Translating it yields CASSLADTQYF.

This chain uses TRBV19 with TRBJ2-7, with D tentatively TRBD1 (5 bases). The CDR3 runs 14 residues. Germline loops: CDR1 LNHDA, CDR2 SQIVND (reference sequence). V was trimmed by 2 bases and J by 2 bases, leaving 10 bases between them. Here the CDR3 DNA reads TGTGCCAGTAGTATACGTAGGGGCACCTACGAGCAGTACTTC. Encoded protein: CASSIRRGTYEQYF.

V is TRBV2 and J is TRBJ2-1; 9 bases are shared with TRBD1. With 9 bases clipped from V and 2 bases from J, the junction kept 5 bases outside the gene matches. The V gene's germline CDR1 is SNHLY and CDR2 FYNNEI. The CDR3 has 14 residues. CDR3 nucleotides: TGTGCCAGTGCCGGGACAGGGCCCTACAATGAGCAGTTCTTC. This encodes CASAGTGPYNEQFF.

This sequence joins TRBV10-2 and TRBJ1-1, with D tentatively TRBD1 (6 bases). The V end lost 3 bases, the J end lost 0 bases, and 8 bases lay between the germline ends. Germline lookup yields CDR1 WSHSY and CDR2 SAAADI. CDR3 length: 14 residues. The CDR3 reads CASSEGQLNTEAFF. CDR3 DNA sequence: TGCGCCAGCAGTGAAGGACAGCTGAACACTGAAGCTTTCTTT.

The CDR3 DNA reads TGTGCCAGTAGTCGATCCTCCGGGGGCGAGCAGTACTTC. As protein: CASSRSSGGEQYF. The chain links TRBV19 to TRBJ2-7; tentative D call: TRBD2 (6 bases). CDR3 size: 13 residues. The V gene's germline CDR1 is LNHDA and CDR2 SQIVND (reference sequence). V shed 5 bases and J shed 6 bases, with 14 bases lying between them.

This clone occurred once. This CDR3 reads CASSAQGVSGNTIYF. The CDR3, as DNA: TGTGCCAGCAGCGCCCAGGGGGTCTCTGGAAACACCATATATTTT. The J gene is TRBJ1-3, the V gene TRBV11-2; 7 bases agree with TRBD1. V gave up 5 bases and J gave up 0 bases; unmatched junction bases: 4. The CDR3 length is 15 residues. Germline lookup yields CDR1 SGHAT and CDR2 FQNNGV. The complete variable domain, with remaining parts taken from reference TRBV11-2 and TRBJ1-3, reads EAGVAQSPRYKIIEKRQSVAFWCNPISGHATLYWYQQILGQGPKLLIQFQNNGVVDDSQLPKDRFSAERLKGVDSTLKIQPAKLEDSAVYLCASSAQGVSGNTIYFGEGSWLTVV.

The V gene is TRBV4-1, the J gene TRBJ2-5; 12 nucleotides align to TRBD2. Germline V gene data show CDR1 as MGHRA and CDR2 as YSYEKL. The V gene end was trimmed by 5 bases and the J gene end by 5 bases; junction bases not matched to a gene: 6. The CDR3 covers 15 residues. CDR3 in amino acids: CASSYWTSGVETQYF. The CDR3 region has the DNA TGCGCCAGCAGCTATTGGACTAGCGGGGTCGAGACCCAGTACTTC.

The chain recombines TRBV18 with TRBJ2-7, with 11 bases lining up with TRBD2. The CDR3 contains 17 residues. The V gene's germline CDR1 is KGHSH and CDR2 LQKENI. V was clipped by 3 bases and J by 6 bases; unmatched bases: 13. CDR3 residues: CASSPRIIAGGPSEQYF. The CDR3 nucleotides are TGTGCCAGCTCACCGCGGATTATAGCGGGGGGGCCAAGCGAGCAGTACTTC.

The V and J genes are TRBV9 and TRBJ1-1; D gene uncertain. The germline V and J ends were trimmed by 3 bases and 8 bases, with 11 bases remaining between them. This CDR3 contains 12 residues. The germline gives CDR1 SGDLS, CDR2 YYNGEE. CDR3 residues: CASSATHYEAFF. The CDR3 DNA sequence: TGTGCCAGCAGCGCGACCCACTACGAAGCTTTCTTT.